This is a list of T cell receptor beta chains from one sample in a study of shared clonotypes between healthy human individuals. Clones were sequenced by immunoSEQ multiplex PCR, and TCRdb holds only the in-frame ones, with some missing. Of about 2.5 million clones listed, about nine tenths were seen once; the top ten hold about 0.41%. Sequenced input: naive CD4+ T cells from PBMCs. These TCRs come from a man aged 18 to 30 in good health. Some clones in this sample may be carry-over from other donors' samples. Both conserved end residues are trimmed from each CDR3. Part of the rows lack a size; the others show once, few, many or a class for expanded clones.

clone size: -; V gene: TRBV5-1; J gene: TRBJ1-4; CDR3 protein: ASSPWQGTNEKLF
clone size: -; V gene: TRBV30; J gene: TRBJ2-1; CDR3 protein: AWRARTSGKYNEQF
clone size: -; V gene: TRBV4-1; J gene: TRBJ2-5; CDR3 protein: ASSPQDRGRDRETQY
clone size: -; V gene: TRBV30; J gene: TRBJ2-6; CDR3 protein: AWSGGQGIFSGANVLT
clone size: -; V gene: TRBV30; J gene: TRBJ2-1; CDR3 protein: AWSVHSGNEQF
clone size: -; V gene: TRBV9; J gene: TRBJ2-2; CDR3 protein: ASSVVGISAGELF
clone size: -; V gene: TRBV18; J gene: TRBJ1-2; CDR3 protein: ASSFSTGRDGYT
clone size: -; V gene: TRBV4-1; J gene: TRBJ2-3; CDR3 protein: ASSQLANTDTQY
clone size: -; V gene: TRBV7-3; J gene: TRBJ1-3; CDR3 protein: ASSLGPGSSGNTIY
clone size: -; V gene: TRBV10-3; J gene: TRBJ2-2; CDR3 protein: AISGPPLAGGVGELF
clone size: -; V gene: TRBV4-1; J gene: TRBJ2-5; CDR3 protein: ASSQGGAGGLQETQY
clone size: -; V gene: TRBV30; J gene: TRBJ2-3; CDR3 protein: AWKLAGTDTQY
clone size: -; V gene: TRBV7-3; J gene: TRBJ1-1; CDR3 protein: ASSLLVRTEAF
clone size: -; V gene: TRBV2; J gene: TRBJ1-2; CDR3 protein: ASRRDIYGYT
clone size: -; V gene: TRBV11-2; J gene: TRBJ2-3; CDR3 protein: ASSRTNTDTQY
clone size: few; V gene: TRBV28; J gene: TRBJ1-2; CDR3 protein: ASSVRGGYT
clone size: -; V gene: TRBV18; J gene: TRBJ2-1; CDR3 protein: ASSLVVRDNEQF
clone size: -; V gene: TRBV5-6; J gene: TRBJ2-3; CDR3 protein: ASSLGQAGDTQY
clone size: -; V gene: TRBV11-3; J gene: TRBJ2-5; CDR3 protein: ASSQGQAIQETQY
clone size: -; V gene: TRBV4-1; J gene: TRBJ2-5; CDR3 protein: ASSQEGRYPRETQY
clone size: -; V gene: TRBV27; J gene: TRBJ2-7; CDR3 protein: ASSLSFGTAVYEQY
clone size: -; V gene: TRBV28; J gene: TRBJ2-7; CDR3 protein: ASTYGPLAGGREQY
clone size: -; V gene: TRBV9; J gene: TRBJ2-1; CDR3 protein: ASSVERGGRGIGDEQF
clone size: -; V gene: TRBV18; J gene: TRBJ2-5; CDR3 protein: ASSPYTTGAQETQY
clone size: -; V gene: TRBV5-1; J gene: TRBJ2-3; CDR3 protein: ASSLVSLASGGDTQY
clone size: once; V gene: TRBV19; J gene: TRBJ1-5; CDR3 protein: ASIGGSNNQPQH
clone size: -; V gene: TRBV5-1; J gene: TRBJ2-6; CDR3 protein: ASSLEAGGSGANVLT
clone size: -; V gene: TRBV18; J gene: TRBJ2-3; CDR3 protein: ASSPQRTGDTQY
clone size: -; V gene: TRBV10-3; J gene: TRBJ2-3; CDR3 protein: AISESRTRGVETQY
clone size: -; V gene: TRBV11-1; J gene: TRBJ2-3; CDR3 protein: ASSLGLTSGSDTQY
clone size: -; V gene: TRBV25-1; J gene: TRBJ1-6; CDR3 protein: ASSWDNNSPLH
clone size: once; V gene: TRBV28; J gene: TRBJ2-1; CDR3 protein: ASSFSRASGTYEQF
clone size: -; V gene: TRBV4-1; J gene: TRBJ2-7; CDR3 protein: ASSQFGVKGGYEQY
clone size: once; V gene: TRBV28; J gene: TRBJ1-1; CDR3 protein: ASRDGGTATEAF
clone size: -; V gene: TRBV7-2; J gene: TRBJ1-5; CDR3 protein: ASSLAGAGGNQPQH
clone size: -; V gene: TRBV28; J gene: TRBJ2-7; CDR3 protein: ASSPFGSYEQY
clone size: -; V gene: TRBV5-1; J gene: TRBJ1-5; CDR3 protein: ASSPGANQPQH
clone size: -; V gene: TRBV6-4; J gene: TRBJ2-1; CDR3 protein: ASSDSLAGGYNEQF
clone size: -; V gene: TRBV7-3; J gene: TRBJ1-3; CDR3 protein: ASSPQGPGNTIY
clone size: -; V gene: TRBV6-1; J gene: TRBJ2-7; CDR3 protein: ASSVQHSYEQY
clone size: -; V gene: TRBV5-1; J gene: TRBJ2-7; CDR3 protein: ASSFIGGGPGVNEQY
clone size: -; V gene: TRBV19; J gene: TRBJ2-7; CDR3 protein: ATSLSPLRGTGGFSYEQY
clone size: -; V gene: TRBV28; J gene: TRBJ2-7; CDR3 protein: ASSPPSSVTYEQY
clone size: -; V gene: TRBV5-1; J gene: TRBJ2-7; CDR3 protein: ASSPRTSSPYEQY
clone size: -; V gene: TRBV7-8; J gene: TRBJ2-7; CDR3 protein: ASSLTGGIAYEQY
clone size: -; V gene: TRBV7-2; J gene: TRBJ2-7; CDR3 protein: ASSRTGSSYEQY
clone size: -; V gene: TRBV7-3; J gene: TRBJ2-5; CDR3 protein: ASSLMPKETQY
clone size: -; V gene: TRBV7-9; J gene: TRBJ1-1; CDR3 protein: ASSQGGKNTEAF
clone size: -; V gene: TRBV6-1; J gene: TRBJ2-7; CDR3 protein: ASSEQASSYEQY
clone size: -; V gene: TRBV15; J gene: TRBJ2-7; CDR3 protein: ATRVAAGAYEQY
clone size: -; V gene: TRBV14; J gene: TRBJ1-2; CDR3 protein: ASSQVRGNGYT
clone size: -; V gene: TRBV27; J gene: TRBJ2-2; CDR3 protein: ASNLQGAGELF
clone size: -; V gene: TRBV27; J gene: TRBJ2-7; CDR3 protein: ASRPRAGQGGVHEQY
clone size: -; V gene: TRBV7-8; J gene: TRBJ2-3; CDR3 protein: ASSLLPDGFATDTQY
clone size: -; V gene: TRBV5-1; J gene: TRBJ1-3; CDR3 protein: ASSPDVGNTIY
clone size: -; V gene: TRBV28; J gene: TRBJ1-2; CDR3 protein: ASSGEDRAGYT
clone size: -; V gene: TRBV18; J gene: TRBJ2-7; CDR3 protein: ASSLTRITSYEQY